This T cell receptor beta chain was retrieved from a study of beta chain features in type 1 diabetes. Markers CD45RO/CCR7/CD25/CD127/CD95/CD27 served to sort CD4+ naive, central memory, regulatory and stem cell-like memory cells. Study conclusions and caveats: TCRB CDR3s were moderately but significantly shorter in Type 1 diabetes patients in all four CD4+ subsets.

Expressed TCRB transcripts were sequenced because the isolated RNA had all been reverse transcribed beforehand. The read count averaged around 4 million across naive, central memory and regulatory T cell samples. Repertoires were generated with immunoSEQ multiplex PCR, while TCRdb's copy carries only in-frame clones and drops some. The table has about 120,000 clones, around 16% seen once. In this sample, this clone turned up a few times. Antigen specificity is unknown. The TCR comes from a man aged 18 to 35 with type 1 diabetes. The specimen was central memory CD4+ T cells from blood.

The CDR3 nucleotides are TGTGCCAGCAGCATCGGGGCTTTCACAGATACGCAGTATTTT. This sequence encodes CASSIGAFTDTQYF. The rearrangement links TRBV7-9 to TRBJ2-3; either TRBD1 or TRBD2 may fit D (5 bases each). Between the trimmed V and J ends, which lost 5 bases and 2 bases, there was a span of 11 bases. The CDR3 is 14 residues long. The germline gives CDR1 SEHNR, CDR2 FQNEAQ (reference sequence). Together with reference TRBV7-9 and TRBJ2-3, the CDR3 gives the full variable domain: DTGVSQNPRHKITKRGQNVTFRCDPISEHNRLYWYRQTLGQGPEFLTYFQNEAQLEKSRLLSDRFSAERPKGSFSTLEIQRTEQGDSAMYLCASSIGAFTDTQYFGPGTRLTVL.